Below are 4 T cell receptor beta chains sequenced from a single sample in a study of T cell responses to AZD1222 COVID-19 vaccine. Method: immunoSEQ multiplex PCR; TCRdb's copy keeps in-frame clones and lacks some. The sample holds some 200,000 clones, approximately 90% seen once. The material sequenced was peripheral blood, taken on day 0 of AZD1222 vaccination. Source of these receptors: an adult in good health.

CDR3: CASSPGTGLSYGYTF. Written as DNA, the CDR3 is TGTGCCAGCAGTCCCGGGACAGGGTTGAGCTATGGCTACACCTTC. The chain combines TRBV6-5 with TRBJ1-2; 9 positions match TRBD1. CDR3 length equals 15 residues. V shed 5 bases and J 4 bases; nucleotides not matched to a gene: 8. Germline CDR1 MNHEY, CDR2 SVGAGI.

The chain recombines TRBV5-1 with TRBJ1-5; 7 nucleotides match TRBD1. The V gene end was trimmed by 0 bases and the J gene end by 3 bases; junction bases not matched to a gene: 6. Germline loops: CDR1 SGHRS, CDR2 YFSETQ. The CDR3 loop spans 16 amino acids. This chain's CDR3 is CASSLEGAGFNQPQHF. CDR3 sequence (DNA): TGCGCCAGCAGCTTGGAGGGGGCAGGTTTCAATCAGCCCCAGCATTTT.

This chain links TRBV25-1 with TRBJ2-2; 8 nucleotides match TRBD1. V gave up 0 bases and J gave up 7 bases; unmatched junction bases: 7. This CDR3 region has 16 residues. Germline CDR1 is MGHDK and CDR2 is SYGVNS. CDR3: CASSEYPARGHGELFF. Written as DNA, the CDR3 is TGTGCCAGCAGTGAATATCCGGCCAGGGGGCACGGGGAGCTGTTTTTT.

This chain uses TRBV19 with TRBJ2-2; 12 nucleotides match TRBD2. The CDR3 is made up of 15 amino acids. Germline V gene sequence: CDR1 LNHDA, CDR2 SQIVND (reference sequence). V lost 8 bases to trimming and J lost 9 bases; unmatched junction nucleotides: 10. CDR3 loop: CASFASGGAKRELFF. For the CDR3, the DNA is TGTGCCAGTTTCGCTAGCGGGGGGGCGAAGCGGGAGCTGTTTTTT.